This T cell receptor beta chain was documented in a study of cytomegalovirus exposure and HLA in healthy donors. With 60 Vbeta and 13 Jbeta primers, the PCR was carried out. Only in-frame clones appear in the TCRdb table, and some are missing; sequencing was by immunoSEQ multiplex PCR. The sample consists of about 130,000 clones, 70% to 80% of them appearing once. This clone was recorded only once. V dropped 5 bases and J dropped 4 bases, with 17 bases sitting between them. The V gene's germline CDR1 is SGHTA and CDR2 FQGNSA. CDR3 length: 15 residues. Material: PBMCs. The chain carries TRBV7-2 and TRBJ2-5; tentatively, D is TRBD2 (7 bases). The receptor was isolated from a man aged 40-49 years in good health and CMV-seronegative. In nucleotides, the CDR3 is TGTGCCAGCAGCAACTCCGAGGGGGGGGGAGAGACCCAGTACTTC. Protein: CASSNSEGGGETQYF.